These T cell receptor beta chains were read from a single sample in a study of blood T cells in healthy people across ages. TCRdb used MiXCR to reprocess the 5' RACE reads, holding one entry per CDR3 protein. The sample yields approximately 730,000 distinct CDR3 sequences, approximately 53% seen once. What was sequenced was blood. These receptors were collected from a man at least 80 years old in good health. CDR3s include the opening cysteine and the closing phenylalanine or tryptophan. The order of the fields is V gene, clone size, D gene, J gene, CDR3 DNA, CDR3 protein. A D gene is named only where the DNA matches it firmly. Size is stated for part of the rows, as once, few or many counts, or as a class when the clone is expanded.

>TRBV5-1|NA|TRBD2|TRBJ2-3
TGCGCCAGCAGCTTGGGAGCTAGCGGGAGTACCCGATACGCGTATTTT
CASSLGASGSTRYAYF
>TRBV6-2/TRBV6-3|NA|NA|TRBJ1-4
TGTGCCAGCAGGGCCCAGGGAAACAACGAAAAACTGTTTTTT
CASRAQGNNEKLFF
>TRBV2|NA|NA|TRBJ1-4
TGTGCCAGCAGAGGTGCAACTAATGAAAAACTGTTTTTT
CASRGATNEKLFF
>TRBV20-1|few|NA|TRBJ1-2
TGCAGTGCTAGGGCGACAGACTATGGCTACACCTTC
CSARATDYGYTF
>TRBV6-1|NA|TRBD2|TRBJ2-5
TGTGCGGGCCGCGTAGGGGAGGGGTGTCGGCAGTACTTC
CAGRVGEGCRQYF
>TRBV2|NA|NA|TRBJ2-5
TGTGCCATCCAGGAGAGACTAGGTCAAGAGACCCAGTACTTC
CAIQERLGQETQYF
>TRBV20-1|NA|NA|TRBJ1-1
TGCAGTGCTAGAAAGGGGAACACTGAAGCTTTCTTT
CSARKGNTEAFF
>TRBV21-1|once|NA|TRBJ1-1
TGTGCCAGCGCAACGGGACAGGGGGCTGCCCACGGAGTGAACACTGAAGCTTTCTTT
CASATGQGAAHGVNTEAFF
>TRBV5-1|NA|TRBD2|TRBJ2-1
TGCGCCAGCAGCTTGTTACCGACTAGCGGGAGGGAAAATGAGCGGTTCTTC
CASSLLPTSGRENERFF
>TRBV5-1|once|TRBD1|TRBJ1-6
TGCGCCAGCAGCTTGGCACCTCATACCGGGACAGGCGAATCACCCCTCCACTTT
CASSLAPHTGTGESPLHF
>TRBV10-3|few|TRBD1|TRBJ1-2
TGTGCCCCCCATGTAGGGACAGGGGCCTCCTATCTCTATGGCTACACCTTC
CAPHVGTGASYLYGYTF
>TRBV11-3|few|NA|TRBJ2-5
TGTGCCAGCAGCTTAGATCAATATGAGACCCAGTACTTC
CASSLDQYETQYF
>TRBV6-5|NA|TRBD1|TRBJ2-7
TGTGCCAGCAGTACCCAGGGACAGCTCTACGAGCAGTACTTC
CASSTQGQLYEQYF
>TRBV7-2|few|TRBD2|TRBJ2-3
TGTGCCAGCAGCACCGGAGGGAGGGCTGGCGGTACGCAGTATTTT
CASSTGGRAGGTQYF
>TRBV5-1|many|TRBD2|TRBJ2-3
TGCGCCAGCAGCTTGGCCAGAGTGGGACTAGCGGGATCGAATACGCAGTATTTT
CASSLARVGLAGSNTQYF
>TRBV7-2|NA|NA|TRBJ2-7
TGTGCCAGCAGCCCGGAGTCTTACTACAATGAGCAGTACTTC
CASSPESYYNEQYF
>TRBV24-1|few|TRBD2|TRBJ2-1
TGTGCCACCAGTGCCGTTAGCGGGAGAATCTACAATGAGCAGTTCTTC
CATSAVSGRIYNEQFF
>TRBV7-3|NA|TRBD2|TRBJ2-7
TGTGCCAGCAGCTACCCTGCGGGCGGGAGGGTCTACGACGAGCAGTACTTC
CASSYPAGGRVYDEQYF
>TRBV2|few|TRBD1|TRBJ1-2
TGTGCCAGCAGTTTCCAGGGGGAAGGCTATGGCTACACCTTC
CASSFQGEGYGYTF
>TRBV3-1|few|TRBD2|TRBJ2-5
TGTGCCAGCAGCCAAGAAAGGGGCGGGAGTGTAGGAGAGACCCAGTACTTC
CASSQERGGSVGETQYF
>TRBV27|NA|NA|TRBJ2-1
TGTGCCAGCAGTTCAAGGACAGTGACCTACAATGAGCAGTTCTTC
CASSSRTVTYNEQFF
>TRBV7-2|few|NA|TRBJ2-1
TGTGCCAGCAGCTTAGCGAGGGGGAGGGCTGAGCAGTTCTTC
CASSLARGRAEQFF
>TRBV24-1|NA|NA|TRBJ1-1
TGTGCCACCAGAACGGCCACCGCCGGGAACACTGAAGCTTTCTTT
CATRTATAGNTEAFF
>TRBV29-1|NA|NA|TRBJ2-2
TGCAGCGTTGGGCCTACGAACACCGGGGAGCTGTTTTTT
CSVGPTNTGELFF
>TRBV4-1|NA|TRBD2|TRBJ2-3
TGCGCCAGCAGCAACAGAGGGACTAGCCCCTATCCTTCGCAGTATTTT
CASSNRGTSPYPSQYF
>TRBV20-1|few|TRBD2|TRBJ2-5
TGCAGTGCCCTAAAGACTAGCGGGAGGGGTAGCGAGACCCAGTACTTC
CSALKTSGRGSETQYF
>TRBV20-1|NA|TRBD2|TRBJ2-1
TGCAGTGCTATTAGGACTAGCGGGTCCCACAATGAGCAGTTCTTC
CSAIRTSGSHNEQFF
>TRBV28|NA|NA|TRBJ2-3
TGTGCCAGCAGTTCCCCCCGGGGCCTGGGGGGCACAGATACGCAGTATTTT
CASSSPRGLGGTDTQYF
>TRBV5-1|few|NA|TRBJ2-7
TGCGCCAGCAGCTTGTCACTATTCTACGAGCAGTACTTC
CASSLSLFYEQYF
>TRBV28|few|NA|TRBJ1-2
TGTGCCAGCAACCCGAGGGGAGGCTATGGCTACACCTTC
CASNPRGGYGYTF
>TRBV9|NA|TRBD2|TRBJ2-5
TGTGCCAGCAGCCTTACCGGACTAGCGGGAGAGACCCAGTACTTC
CASSLTGLAGETQYF
>TRBV24-1|NA|NA|TRBJ2-7
TGTGCCACCAGTGATCGAGGGACCGGCTACGAGCAGTACTTC
CATSDRGTGYEQYF
>TRBV7-2|NA|TRBD2|TRBJ2-1
TGTGCCAGCAGCCGAATTCTCCTGGCGGGAGATCTTGAGAATGAGCAGTTCTTC
CASSRILLAGDLENEQFF
>TRBV2|NA|TRBD1|TRBJ2-7
TGTGCCAGCAGTGAACAGGGGGCGATAGGCTCCGAGCAGTACTTC
CASSEQGAIGSEQYF
>TRBV6-6|NA|NA|TRBJ2-1
TGTGCCAGCAGTTACCGACAGCTGAACTACAATGAGCAGTTCTTC
CASSYRQLNYNEQFF
>TRBV2|NA|TRBD1|TRBJ2-1
TGTGCCAGCACCGAACAGGGGACGGAGTACAATGAGCAGTTCTTC
CASTEQGTEYNEQFF
>TRBV9|once|TRBD2|TRBJ2-7
TGTGCCAGCGAAACTATTCGACCACTAGCGGGATCCGCTATCGAGCAGTACTTC
CASETIRPLAGSAIEQYF
>TRBV25-1|few|NA|TRBJ2-7
TGTGCCAGCAGTGGGGACACTCCCTACGAGCAGTACTTC
CASSGDTPYEQYF